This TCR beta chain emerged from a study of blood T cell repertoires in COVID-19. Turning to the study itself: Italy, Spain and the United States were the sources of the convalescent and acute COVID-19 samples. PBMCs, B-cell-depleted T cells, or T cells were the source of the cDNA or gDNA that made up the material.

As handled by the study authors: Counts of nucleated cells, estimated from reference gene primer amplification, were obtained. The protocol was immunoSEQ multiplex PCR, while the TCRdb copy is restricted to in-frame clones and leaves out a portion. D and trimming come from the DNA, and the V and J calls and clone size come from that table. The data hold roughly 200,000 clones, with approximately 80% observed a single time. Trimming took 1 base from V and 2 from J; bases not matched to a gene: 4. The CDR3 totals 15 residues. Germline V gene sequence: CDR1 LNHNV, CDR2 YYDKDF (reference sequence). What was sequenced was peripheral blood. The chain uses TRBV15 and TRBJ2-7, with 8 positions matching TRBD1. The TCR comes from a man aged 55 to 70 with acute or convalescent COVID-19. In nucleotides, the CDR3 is TGTGCCACCAGCAGAGGGACAGGGCCCGCCTACGAGCAGTACTTC. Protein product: CATSRGTGPAYEQYF.